The 10 T cell receptor beta chains in this list originate from one sample, sequenced in a study of blood T cell repertoires in COVID-19 (dated by TCRdb to 2018 to 2020). The library was obtained by the immunoSEQ multiplex PCR assay. Entries here come from immuneACCESS through TCRdb and include only in-frame sequences with V and J called. Some clones fail to appear in such tables; in the studies checked, an unresolved V gene covers under half of the shortfall, and the cause of the remainder is unknown. A total of over 80,000 clones appear in this sample, around four fifths of them only once. 15% to 20% of the sample is taken by the ten largest. Input material: peripheral blood. The receptors here all came from a woman in her fifties or sixties with acute or convalescent COVID-19.

The genes are TRBV6-6 and TRBJ2-1; TRBD1 matches at 8 bases. The CDR3 runs to 16 residues. With 5 bases clipped from V and 6 bases from J, the junction kept 12 bases outside the gene matches. Germline V gene lookup returns CDR1 MNHNY and CDR2 SVGAGI (reference sequence). The CDR3 spells CASSRTGRIASNEQFF. The CDR3 nucleotides read TGTGCCAGCAGTAGGACAGGGAGGATAGCGTCCAATGAGCAGTTCTTC.

The chain has TRBV2 and TRBJ2-3, with 7 bases aligning to TRBD1. V lost 7 bases to trimming and J lost 4 bases; unmatched junction nucleotides: 14. The CDR3 consists of 16 residues. Germline CDR1 and CDR2: SNHLY and FYNNEI. The CDR3 loop is CASILQGPTLSDTQYF. DNA for the CDR3: TGTGCCAGCATTTTACAGGGGCCTACTTTATCAGATACGCAGTATTTT.

The V call is TRBV12-3 or TRBV12-4, the J call TRBJ2-7, with D tentatively TRBD2 (5 bases). There are 11 residues in the CDR3. The germline V and J ends were trimmed by 6 bases and 3 bases, with 6 bases remaining between them. CDR3 protein: CASRGDYEQYF. DNA of the CDR3: TGTGCCAGCAGGGGAGACTACGAGCAGTACTTC.

This chain joins TRBV6-2 or TRBV6-3 and TRBJ1-2; D not certain. The CDR3 has 13 amino acids. The germline gives CDR1 MNHEY, CDR2 SVGEGT. The germline V and J ends were trimmed by 5 bases and 8 bases, with 15 bases remaining between them. CDR3 sequence: CASSTGILWGYTF. As DNA, the CDR3 is TGTGCCAGCAGTACCGGTATACTATGGGGCTACACCTTC.

The chain uses TRBV5-1 and TRBJ2-5, with TRBD2 matching 13 bases. Germline V gene lookup returns CDR1 SGHRS and CDR2 YFSETQ. The CDR3 is made up of 15 amino acids. Losses at the gene ends were 3 bases for V and 4 bases for J; bases not matched to a gene: 3. The DNA for the CDR3 is TGCGCCAGCAGCTACGGACTAGCGGGAGTAGAGACCCAGTACTTC. This translates into CASSYGLAGVETQYF.

This clone was picked up a small number of times. This sequence joins TRBV6-6 and TRBJ1-2; possibly TRBD1 for D (6 bases). This CDR3 spans 16 amino acids. The ends were cut back, 8 bases at V and 1 base at J, with 20 bases in the middle. Germline CDR1 and CDR2: MNHNY and SVGAGI (reference sequence). Written as DNA, the CDR3 is TGTGCCAGCGGAACCGGGACACTGCTACTTAACTATGGCTACACCTTC. It codes for CASGTGTLLLNYGYTF.

V and J are TRBV19 and TRBJ1-2; TRBD1 matches at 7 bases. The CDR3 covers 13 residues. Germline V CDR1 and CDR2: LNHDA, SQIVND (reference sequence). Unmatched junction bases numbered 3, after V lost 4 bases and J lost 4 bases. The CDR3 loop is CASSRDSIYGYTF. The CDR3, as DNA: TGTGCCAGTAGTAGGGACAGTATCTATGGCTACACCTTC.

The chain links TRBV3-1 (or the pseudogene TRBV3-2) to TRBJ2-1, with D hard to call. This CDR3 comprises 13 residues. CDR1 LGHDT and CDR2 YNNKEL come from the germline V gene (reference sequence). Trimming pared 3 bases from V and 7 bases from J, leaving 10 bases between. The CDR3 DNA reads TGTGCCAGCAGCCATCAAAACGGGAATGAGCAGTTCTTC. As protein: CASSHQNGNEQFF.

This clone occurred once. Here the CDR3 reads CSGGQGGDQPQHF. The DNA of the CDR3 is TGCAGCGGGGGACAGGGAGGGGACCAGCCCCAGCATTTT. This rearrangement joins TRBV29-1 to TRBJ1-5, with 9 bases lining up with TRBD1. J was trimmed by 7 bases and V by 7 bases; bases with no gene match: 8. The CDR3 is 13 residues long. Germline V gives CDR1 SQVTM, CDR2 ANQGSEA.

The genes are TRBV5-6 and TRBJ2-3; D unresolved. This CDR3 has 14 amino acids. Trimming removed 4 bases at V and 5 bases at J, with 14 bases between. The germline CDR1 and CDR2 sequences are SGHDT and YYEEEE. The CDR3 bases are TGTGCCAGCAGCGGTGAGATGATAATAGATACGCAGTATTTT. Amino acids: CASSGEMIIDTQYF.